The 5 T cell receptor beta chains listed next were all sequenced from one sample in a study of CD8+CD57+ T cells in acquired aplastic anemia. TCR beta VDJ and CDR3 profiling used genomic DNA as template. TCRdb processed the reads anew with MiXCR; each CDR3 protein has one entry. This table has approximately 170,000 distinct CDR3 sequences, around 60% appearing once. The sample comprised sorted CD4+, CD8+, or CD8+CD57+ T cells (not recorded which) from PBMCs. The receptors come from a human donor in good health.

The chain couples TRBV29-1 to TRBJ2-1; D remains ambiguous. The germline gives CDR1 SQVTM, CDR2 ANQGSEA. This CDR3 has 11 amino acids. Trimming left V 3 bases short and J 5 bases short, with 5 bases between. In DNA, the CDR3 is TGCAGCGTTGAGTCAAACAATGAGCAGTTCTTC. Protein product: CSVESNNEQFF.

V and J are TRBV5-1 and TRBJ2-7; no clear D. Germline values: CDR1 SGHRS, CDR2 YFSETQ. This CDR3 is built from 12 residues. Trimming left V 5 bases short and J 4 bases short, with 10 bases between. CDR3 in DNA: TGCGCCAGCAGATCGGGCCTTTACGAGCAGTACTTC. The encoded protein is CASRSGLYEQYF. The full variable domain, its missing parts supplied by reference TRBV5-1 and TRBJ2-7, is KAGVTQTPRYLIKTRGQQVTLSCSPISGHRSVSWYQQTPGQGLQFLFEYFSETQRNKGNFPGRFSGRQFSNSRSEMNVSTLELGDSALYLCASRSGLYEQYFGPGTRLTVT.

The CDR3 loop reads CSVVPYGAGNTEAFF. DNA for the CDR3: TGCAGCGTTGTTCCTTACGGCGCCGGGAACACTGAAGCTTTCTTT. The chain recombines TRBV29-1 with TRBJ1-1; the D is unclear. V was clipped by 4 bases and J by 1 base, with 16 bases between them. CDR1 and CDR2 from the germline V gene are SQVTM and ANQGSEA. This CDR3 is 15 amino acids long. The full variable domain, rest sourced from reference TRBV29-1 and TRBJ1-1, is SAVISQKPSRDICQRGTSLTIQCQVDSQVTMMFWYRQQPGQSLTLIATANQGSEATYESGFVIDKFPISRPNLTFSTLTVSNMSPEDSSIYLCSVVPYGAGNTEAFFGQGTRLTVV.

Many counts were recorded for this clonotype. This chain uses TRBV15 with TRBJ1-3, with D perhaps matching TRBD1 (5 bases). Trimming stripped 0 bases from V and 1 base from J, with 7 bases between. The CDR3 covers 15 residues. Germline V lookup: CDR1 LNHNV, CDR2 YYDKDF (reference sequence). CDR3 residues: CATSRDRGSGNTIYF. CDR3 DNA: TGTGCCACCAGCAGAGATCGGGGGTCTGGAAACACCATATATTTT.

The chain has TRBV7-2 and TRBJ2-7, with 8 bases aligning to TRBD2. The CDR3 length is 16 residues. CDR1 and CDR2 from the germline V gene are SGHTA and FQGNSA. After removal of 1 base from V and 7 bases from J, the junction contained 12 bases not matched to a gene. As DNA, the CDR3 is TGTGCCAGCAGCTTAGTTGGATGGGCTAGCGGGTGGGAGCAGTACTTC. Translating gives CASSLVGWASGWEQYF.